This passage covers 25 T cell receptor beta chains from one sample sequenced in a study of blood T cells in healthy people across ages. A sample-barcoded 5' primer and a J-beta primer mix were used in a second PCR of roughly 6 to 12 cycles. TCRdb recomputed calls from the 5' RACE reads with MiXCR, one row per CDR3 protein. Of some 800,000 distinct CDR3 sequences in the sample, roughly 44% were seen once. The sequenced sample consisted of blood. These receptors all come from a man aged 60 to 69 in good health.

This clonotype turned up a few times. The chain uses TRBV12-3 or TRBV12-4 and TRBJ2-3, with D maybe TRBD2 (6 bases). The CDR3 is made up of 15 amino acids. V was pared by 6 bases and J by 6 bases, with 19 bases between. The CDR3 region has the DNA TGTGCCAGCAGAGTCGCCGGGAGTCGAGGGGATACGCAGTATTTT. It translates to CASRVAGSRGDTQYF.

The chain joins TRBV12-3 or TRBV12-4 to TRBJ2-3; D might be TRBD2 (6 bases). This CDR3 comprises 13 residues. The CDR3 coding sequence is TGTGCAGCCCGCCGGGGGAGCACAGATACGCAGTATTTT. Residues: CAARRGSTDTQYF.

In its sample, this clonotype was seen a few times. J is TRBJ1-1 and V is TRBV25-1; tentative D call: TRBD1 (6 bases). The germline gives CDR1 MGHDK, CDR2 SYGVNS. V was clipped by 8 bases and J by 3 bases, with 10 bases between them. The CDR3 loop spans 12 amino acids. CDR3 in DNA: TGTGCCAGCCGGGACACACACACTGAAGCTTTCTTT. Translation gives CASRDTHTEAFF.

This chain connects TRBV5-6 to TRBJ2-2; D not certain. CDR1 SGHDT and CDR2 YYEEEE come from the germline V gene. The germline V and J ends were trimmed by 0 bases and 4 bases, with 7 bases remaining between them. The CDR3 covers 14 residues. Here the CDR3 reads CASSLVPSTGELFF. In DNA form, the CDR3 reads TGTGCCAGCAGCTTGGTTCCATCCACCGGGGAGCTGTTTTTT. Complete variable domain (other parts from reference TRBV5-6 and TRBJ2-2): DAGVTQSPTHLIKTRGQQVTLRCSPKSGHDTVSWYQQALGQGPQFIFQYYEEEERQRGNFPDRFSGHQFPNYSSELNVNALLLGDSALYLCASSLVPSTGELFFGEGSRLTVL.

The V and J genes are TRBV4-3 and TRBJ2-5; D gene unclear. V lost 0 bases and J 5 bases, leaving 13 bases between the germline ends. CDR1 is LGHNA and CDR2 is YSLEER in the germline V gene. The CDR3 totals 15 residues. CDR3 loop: CASSQERYGWETQYF. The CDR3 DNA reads TGCGCCAGCAGCCAAGAAAGATACGGATGGGAGACCCAGTACTTC.

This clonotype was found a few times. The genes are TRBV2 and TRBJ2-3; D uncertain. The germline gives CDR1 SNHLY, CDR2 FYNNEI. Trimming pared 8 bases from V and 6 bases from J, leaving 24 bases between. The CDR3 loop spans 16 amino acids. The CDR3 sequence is CASGSVGYTTEDTQYF. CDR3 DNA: TGTGCCAGCGGGTCGGTGGGCTACACGACGGAGGATACGCAGTATTTT.

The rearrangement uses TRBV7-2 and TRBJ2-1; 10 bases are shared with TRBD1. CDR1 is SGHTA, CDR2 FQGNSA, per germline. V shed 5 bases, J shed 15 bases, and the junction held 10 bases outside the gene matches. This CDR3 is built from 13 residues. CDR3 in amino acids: CASSKTGGAFGFF. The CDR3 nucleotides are TGTGCCAGCAGCAAGACAGGGGGCGCGTTTGGGTTCTTC. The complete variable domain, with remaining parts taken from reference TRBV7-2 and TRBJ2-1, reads GAGVSQSPSNKVTEKGKDVELRCDPISGHTALYWYRQSLGQGLEFLIYFQGNSAPDKSGLPSDRFSAERTGGSVSTLTIQRTQQEDSAVYLCASSKTGGAFGFFGPGTRLTVL.

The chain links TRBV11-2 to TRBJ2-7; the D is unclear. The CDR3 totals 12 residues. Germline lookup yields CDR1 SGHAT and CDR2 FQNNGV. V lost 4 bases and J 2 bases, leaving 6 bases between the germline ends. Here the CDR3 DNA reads TGTGCCAGCAGCTCAGACACCTACGAGCAGTACTTC. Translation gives CASSSDTYEQYF.

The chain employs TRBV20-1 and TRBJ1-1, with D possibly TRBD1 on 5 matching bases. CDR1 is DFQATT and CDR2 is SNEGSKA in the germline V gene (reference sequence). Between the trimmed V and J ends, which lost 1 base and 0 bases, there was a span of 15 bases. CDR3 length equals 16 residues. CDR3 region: CSARAADTLMNTEAFF. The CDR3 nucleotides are TGCAGTGCTAGAGCAGCGGACACCCTTATGAACACTGAAGCTTTCTTT.

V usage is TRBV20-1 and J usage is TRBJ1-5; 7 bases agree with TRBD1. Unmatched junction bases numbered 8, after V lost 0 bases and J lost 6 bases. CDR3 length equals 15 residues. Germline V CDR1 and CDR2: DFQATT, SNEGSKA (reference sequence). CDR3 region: CSARDDNRGCQPQHF. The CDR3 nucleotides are TGCAGTGCTAGAGATGATAACAGGGGCTGTCAGCCCCAGCATTTT.

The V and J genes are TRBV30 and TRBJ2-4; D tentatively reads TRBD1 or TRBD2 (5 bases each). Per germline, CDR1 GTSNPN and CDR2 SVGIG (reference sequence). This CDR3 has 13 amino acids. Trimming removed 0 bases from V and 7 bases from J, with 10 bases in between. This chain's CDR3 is CAWSVGEGNIQYF. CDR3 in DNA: TGTGCCTGGAGTGTGGGAGAGGGGAACATTCAGTACTTC.

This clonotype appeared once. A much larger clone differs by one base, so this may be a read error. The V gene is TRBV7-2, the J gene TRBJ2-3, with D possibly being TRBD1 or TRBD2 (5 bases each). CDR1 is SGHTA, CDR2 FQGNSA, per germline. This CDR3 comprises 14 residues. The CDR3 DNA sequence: TGTGCCAGCAGCTTCGCCACCGGGGCAGATGCGCAGTATTTT. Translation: CASSFATGADAQYF.

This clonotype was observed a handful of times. For the CDR3, the DNA is TGTGCCAGTAGTAGACTAGGAACAACTAATGAAAAACTGTTTTTT. This encodes CASSRLGTTNEKLFF. This chain joins TRBV19 and TRBJ1-4; D is uncertain. The CDR3 totals 15 residues. Germline V gives CDR1 LNHDA, CDR2 SQIVND (reference sequence). The ends were cut back, 4 bases at V and 0 bases at J, with 9 bases in the middle.

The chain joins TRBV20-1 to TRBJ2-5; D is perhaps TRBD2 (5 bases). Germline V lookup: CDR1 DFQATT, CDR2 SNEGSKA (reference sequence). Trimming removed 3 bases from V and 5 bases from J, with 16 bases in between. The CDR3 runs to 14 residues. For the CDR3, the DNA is TGCAGTGCTAGGGTTACTAGAATTGCGGAGACCCAGTACTTC. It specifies CSARVTRIAETQYF.

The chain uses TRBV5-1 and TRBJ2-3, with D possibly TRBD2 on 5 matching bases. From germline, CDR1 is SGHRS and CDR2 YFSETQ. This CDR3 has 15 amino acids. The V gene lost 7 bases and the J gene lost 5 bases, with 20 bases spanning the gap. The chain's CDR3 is CASSPRAARGDTQYF. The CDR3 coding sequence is TGCGCCAGCTCCCCCCGGGCCGCCCGGGGAGATACGCAGTATTTT. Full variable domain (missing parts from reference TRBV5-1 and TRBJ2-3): KAGVTQTPRYLIKTRGQQVTLSCSPISGHRSVSWYQQTPGQGLQFLFEYFSETQRNKGNFPGRFSGRQFSNSRSEMNVSTLELGDSALYLCASSPRAARGDTQYFGPGTRLTVL.

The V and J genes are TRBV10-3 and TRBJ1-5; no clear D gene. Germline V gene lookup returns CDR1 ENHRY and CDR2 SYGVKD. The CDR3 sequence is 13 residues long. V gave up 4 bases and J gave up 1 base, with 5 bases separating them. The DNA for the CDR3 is TGTGCCATCAGTGCAGGCAGCAATCAGCCCCAGCATTTT. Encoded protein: CAISAGSNQPQHF.

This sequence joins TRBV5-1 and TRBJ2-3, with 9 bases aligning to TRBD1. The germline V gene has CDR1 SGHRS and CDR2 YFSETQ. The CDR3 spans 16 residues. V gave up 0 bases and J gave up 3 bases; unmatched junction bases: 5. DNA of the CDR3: TGCGCCAGCAGCTTGGCGGACAGGGGTCAGACAGATACGCAGTATTTT. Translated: CASSLADRGQTDTQYF.

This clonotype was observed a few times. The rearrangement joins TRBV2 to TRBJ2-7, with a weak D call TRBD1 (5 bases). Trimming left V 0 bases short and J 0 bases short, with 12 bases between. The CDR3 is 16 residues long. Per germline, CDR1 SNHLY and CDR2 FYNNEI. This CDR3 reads CASSEAGRAYSYEQYF. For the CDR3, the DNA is TGTGCCAGCAGTGAAGCGGGCAGGGCATACTCCTACGAGCAGTACTTC. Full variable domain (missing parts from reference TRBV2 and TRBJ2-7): EPEVTQTPSHQVTQMGQEVILRCVPISNHLYFYWYRQILGQKVEFLVSFYNNEISEKSEIFDDQFSVERPDGSNFTLKIRSTKLEDSAMYFCASSEAGRAYSYEQYFGPGTRLTVT.

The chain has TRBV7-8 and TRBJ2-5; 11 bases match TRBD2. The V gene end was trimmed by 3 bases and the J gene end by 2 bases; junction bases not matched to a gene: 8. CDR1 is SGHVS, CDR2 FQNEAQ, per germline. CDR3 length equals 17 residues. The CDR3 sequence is CASSFRGTSGTQETQYF. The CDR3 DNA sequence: TGTGCCAGCAGCTTTCGCGGGACTAGCGGTACACAAGAGACCCAGTACTTC. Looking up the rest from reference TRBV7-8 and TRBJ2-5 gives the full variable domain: GAGVSQSPRYKVAKRGQDVALRCDPISGHVSLFWYQQALGQGPEFLTYFQNEAQLDKSGLPSDRFFAERPEGSVSTLKIQRTQQEDSAVYLCASSFRGTSGTQETQYFGPGTRLLVL.

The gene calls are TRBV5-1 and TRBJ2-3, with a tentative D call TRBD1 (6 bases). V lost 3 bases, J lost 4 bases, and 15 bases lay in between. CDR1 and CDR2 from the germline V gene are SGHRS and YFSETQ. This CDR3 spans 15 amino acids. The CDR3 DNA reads TGCGCCAGCAGCTCCTCCTCAGGGGCGGCAGATACGCAGTATTTT. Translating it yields CASSSSSGAADTQYF.

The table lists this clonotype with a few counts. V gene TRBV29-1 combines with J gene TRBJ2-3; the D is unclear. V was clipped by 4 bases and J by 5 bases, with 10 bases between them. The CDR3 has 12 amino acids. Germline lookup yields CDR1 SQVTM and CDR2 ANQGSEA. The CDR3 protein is CSVVETQDTQYF. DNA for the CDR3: TGCAGCGTTGTGGAGACACAAGATACGCAGTATTTT.

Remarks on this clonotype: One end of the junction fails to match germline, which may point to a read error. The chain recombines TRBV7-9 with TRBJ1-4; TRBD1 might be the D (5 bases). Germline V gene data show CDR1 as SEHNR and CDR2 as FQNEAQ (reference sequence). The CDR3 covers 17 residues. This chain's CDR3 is CASSLGSGTATNERLFF. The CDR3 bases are TGTGCCAGCAGCTTAGGTTCGGGGACGGCAACTAATGAAAGACTGTTTTTT.

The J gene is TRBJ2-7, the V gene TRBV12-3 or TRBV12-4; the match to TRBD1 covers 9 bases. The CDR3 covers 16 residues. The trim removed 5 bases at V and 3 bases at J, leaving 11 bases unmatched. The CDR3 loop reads CASSLQSPGQGYEQYF. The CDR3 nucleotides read TGTGCCAGCAGTCTGCAATCTCCGGGACAGGGCTACGAGCAGTACTTC.

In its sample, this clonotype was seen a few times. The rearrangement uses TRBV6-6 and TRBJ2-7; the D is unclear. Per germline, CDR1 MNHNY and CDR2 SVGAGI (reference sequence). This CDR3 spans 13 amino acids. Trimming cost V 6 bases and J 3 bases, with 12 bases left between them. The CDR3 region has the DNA TGTGCCAGCAGGTCCGGGTCTTTCTACGAGCAGTACTTC. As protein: CASRSGSFYEQYF.

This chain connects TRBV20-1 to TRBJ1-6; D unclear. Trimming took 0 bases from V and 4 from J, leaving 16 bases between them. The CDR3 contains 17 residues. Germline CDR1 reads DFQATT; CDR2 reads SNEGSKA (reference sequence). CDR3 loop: CSARDPKKAGYNSPLHF. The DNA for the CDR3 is TGCAGTGCTAGAGATCCCAAAAAAGCAGGTTATAATTCACCCCTCCACTTT.